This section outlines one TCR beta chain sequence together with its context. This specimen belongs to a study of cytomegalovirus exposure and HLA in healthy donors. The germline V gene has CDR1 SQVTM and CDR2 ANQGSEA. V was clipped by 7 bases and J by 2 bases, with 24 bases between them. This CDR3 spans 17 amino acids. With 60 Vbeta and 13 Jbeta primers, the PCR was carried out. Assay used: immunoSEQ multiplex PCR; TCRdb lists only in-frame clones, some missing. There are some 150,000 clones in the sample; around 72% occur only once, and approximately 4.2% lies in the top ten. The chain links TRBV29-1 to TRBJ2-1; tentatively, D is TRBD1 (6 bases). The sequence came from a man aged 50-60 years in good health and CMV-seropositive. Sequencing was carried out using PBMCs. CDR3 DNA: TGCAGCGCCTTGATTAGGGGTCGGGACAAGACCTACAATGAGCAGTTCTTC. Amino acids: CSALIRGRDKTYNEQFF.